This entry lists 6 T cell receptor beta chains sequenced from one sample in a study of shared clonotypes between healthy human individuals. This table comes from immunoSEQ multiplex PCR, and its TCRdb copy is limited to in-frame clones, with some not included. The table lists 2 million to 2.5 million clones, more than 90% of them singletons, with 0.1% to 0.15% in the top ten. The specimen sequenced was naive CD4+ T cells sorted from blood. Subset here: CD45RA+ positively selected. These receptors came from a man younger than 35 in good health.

Written as DNA, the CDR3 is TGTGCCACCAGCAGAGATTGGGACAGCATTAATCAGCCCCAGCATTTT. This translates into CATSRDWDSINQPQHF. This sequence joins TRBV15 and TRBJ1-5; 7 bases agree with TRBD1. The V gene end was trimmed by 0 bases and the J gene end by 4 bases; junction bases not matched to a gene: 6. The CDR3 has 16 amino acids. Germline CDR1 LNHNV, CDR2 YYDKDF (reference sequence).

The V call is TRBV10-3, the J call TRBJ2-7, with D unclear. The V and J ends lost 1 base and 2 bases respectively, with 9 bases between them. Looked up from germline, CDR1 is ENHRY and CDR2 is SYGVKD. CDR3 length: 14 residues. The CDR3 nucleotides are TGTGCCATCAGTGAGTACCAGGAGACCTACGAGCAGTACTTC. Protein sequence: CAISEYQETYEQYF.

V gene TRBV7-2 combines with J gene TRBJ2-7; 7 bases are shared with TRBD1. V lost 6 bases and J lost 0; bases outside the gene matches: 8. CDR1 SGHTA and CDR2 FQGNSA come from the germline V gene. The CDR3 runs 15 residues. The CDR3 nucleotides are TGTGCCAGCAGTCGCTGGACAGGCGGCTCCTACGAGCAGTACTTC. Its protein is CASSRWTGGSYEQYF. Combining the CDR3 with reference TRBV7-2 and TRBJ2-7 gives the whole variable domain GAGVSQSPSNKVTEKGKDVELRCDPISGHTALYWYRQSLGQGLEFLIYFQGNSAPDKSGLPSDRFSAERTGGSVSTLTIQRTQQEDSAVYLCASSRWTGGSYEQYFGPGTRLTVT.

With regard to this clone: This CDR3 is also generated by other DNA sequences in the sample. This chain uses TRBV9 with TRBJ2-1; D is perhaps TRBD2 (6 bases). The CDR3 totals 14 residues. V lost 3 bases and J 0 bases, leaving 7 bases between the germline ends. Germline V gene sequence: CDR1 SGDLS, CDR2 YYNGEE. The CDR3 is CASSAGGSYNEQFF. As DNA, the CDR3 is TGTGCCAGCAGCGCCGGGGGCTCCTACAATGAGCAGTTCTTC.

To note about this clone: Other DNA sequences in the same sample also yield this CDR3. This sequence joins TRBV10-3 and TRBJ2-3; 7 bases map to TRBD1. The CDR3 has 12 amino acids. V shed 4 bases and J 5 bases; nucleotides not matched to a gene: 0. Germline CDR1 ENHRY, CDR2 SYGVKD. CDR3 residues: CAISGTGDTQYF. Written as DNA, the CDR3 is TGTGCCATCAGTGGGACAGGAGATACGCAGTATTTT.

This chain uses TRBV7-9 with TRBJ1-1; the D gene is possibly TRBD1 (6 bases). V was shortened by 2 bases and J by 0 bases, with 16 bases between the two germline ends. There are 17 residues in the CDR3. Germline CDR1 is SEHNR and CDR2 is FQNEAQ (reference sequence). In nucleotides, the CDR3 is TGTGCCAGCAGCTTATCTGGGTATGGGGGCATGAACACTGAAGCTTTCTTT. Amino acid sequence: CASSLSGYGGMNTEAFF. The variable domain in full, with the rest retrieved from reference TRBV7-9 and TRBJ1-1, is DTGVSQNPRHKITKRGQNVTFRCDPISEHNRLYWYRQTLGQGPEFLTYFQNEAQLEKSRLLSDRFSAERPKGSFSTLEIQRTEQGDSAMYLCASSLSGYGGMNTEAFFGQGTRLTVV.